The clone carrying this T cell receptor (beta chain) occurred a few times. What it binds is not known. Library preparation (for TCRbeta) was performed with unique molecular identifiers. TCRdb independently ran MiXCR on the PCR reads; one entry per CDR3 protein. The data contain about 640,000 distinct CDR3 sequences, 10% to 15% of them singletons. J gave up 8 bases and V 3 bases, and 3 bases lay outside the gene matches. The CDR3 sequence is 13 residues long. CDR1 and CDR2 from the germline V gene are SQVTM and ANQGSEA. The record originates from a study of T-cell reconstitution after alpha-beta-depleted transplantation in children. General observations from the study: T-cell counts and diversity were attributed mostly to newly produced T cells one year after transplant.

J is TRBJ2-1 and V is TRBV29-1; 11 nucleotides match TRBD1. The TCR sequence derives from a male patient younger than 18 who had a stem cell transplant for acute myeloid leukemia, so the T cells may come from the graft donor. Source: PBMCs, mostly from graft donor cells, taken 360 days after TCRalphabeta/CD19-depleted stem cell transplant. The CDR3 nucleotides read TGCAGCGTTGAGGGGGACAGGGGGGATGAGCAGTTCTTC. It codes for CSVEGDRGDEQFF.